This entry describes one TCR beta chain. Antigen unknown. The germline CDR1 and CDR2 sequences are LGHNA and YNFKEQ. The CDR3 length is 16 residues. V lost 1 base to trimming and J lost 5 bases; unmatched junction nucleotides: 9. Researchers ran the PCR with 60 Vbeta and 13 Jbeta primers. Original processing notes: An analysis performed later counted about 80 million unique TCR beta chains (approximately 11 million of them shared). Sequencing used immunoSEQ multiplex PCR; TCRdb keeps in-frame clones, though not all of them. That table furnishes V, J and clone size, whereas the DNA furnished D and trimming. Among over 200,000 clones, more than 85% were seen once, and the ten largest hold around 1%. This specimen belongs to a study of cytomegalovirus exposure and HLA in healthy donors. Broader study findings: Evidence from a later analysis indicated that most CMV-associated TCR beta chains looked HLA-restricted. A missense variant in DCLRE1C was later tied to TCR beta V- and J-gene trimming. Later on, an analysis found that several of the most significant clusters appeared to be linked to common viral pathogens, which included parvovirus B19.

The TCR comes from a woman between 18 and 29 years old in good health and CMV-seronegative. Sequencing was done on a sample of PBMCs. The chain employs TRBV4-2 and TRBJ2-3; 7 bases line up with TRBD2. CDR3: CASSQGSSGGVDTQYF. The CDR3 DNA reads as TGTGCCAGCAGCCAAGGATCTAGCGGAGGGGTAGATACGCAGTATTTT.